Included here is one T cell receptor beta chain sequence, with context. These data come from a study of T cells in Graves' hyperthyroidism and ophthalmopathy. About the research overall: Sampling of peripheral blood happened at initial diagnosis, prior to any treatment.

Authors of the study amplified TCR beta CDR3 regions from RNA transcripts. TCR CDR3 regions were first amplified by RT-PCR with HTBI primers. A single record per CDR3 protein comes from TCRdb applying MiXCR to the multiplex PCR reads. The sample has hundreds of thousands of distinct CDR3 sequences, more than 15% seen once. The clonotype comes from a young woman with Graves' hyperthyroidism. The sample taken for sequencing was blood.

CDR3 sequence (DNA): TGTGCCAGCAGACGAAACAATGAGCAGTTCTTC. This gives the protein CASRRNNEQFF. The chain is built from TRBV6-1 and TRBJ2-1; D is unresolved. Deletions cut 6 bases from V and 5 bases from J, with 5 bases between. CDR3 length equals 11 residues. Germline V lookup: CDR1 MNHNS, CDR2 SASEGT.